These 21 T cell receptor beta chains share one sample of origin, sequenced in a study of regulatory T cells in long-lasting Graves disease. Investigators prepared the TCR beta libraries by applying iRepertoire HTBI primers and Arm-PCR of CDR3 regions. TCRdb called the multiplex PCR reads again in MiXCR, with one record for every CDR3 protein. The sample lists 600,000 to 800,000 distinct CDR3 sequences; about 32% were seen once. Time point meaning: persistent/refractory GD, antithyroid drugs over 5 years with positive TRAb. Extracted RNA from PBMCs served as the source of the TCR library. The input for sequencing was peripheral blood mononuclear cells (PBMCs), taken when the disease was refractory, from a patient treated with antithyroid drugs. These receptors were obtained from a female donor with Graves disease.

CDR3 residues: CASRGERNQPQHF. CDR3 DNA: TGTGCCAGTCGGGGGGAGAGAAATCAGCCCCAGCATTTT. The V gene is TRBV6-2 or TRBV6-3, the J gene TRBJ1-5, with a tentative D call TRBD1 (5 bases). The germline V gene encodes CDR1 MNHEY and CDR2 SVGEGT. The V and J ends lost 9 bases and 4 bases respectively, with 13 bases between them. This CDR3 comprises 13 residues.

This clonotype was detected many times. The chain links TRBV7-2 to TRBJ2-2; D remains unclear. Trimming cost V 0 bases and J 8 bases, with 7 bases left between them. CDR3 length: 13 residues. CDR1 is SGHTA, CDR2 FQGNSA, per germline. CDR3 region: CASSLAEVGELFF. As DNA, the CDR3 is TGTGCCAGCAGCTTAGCGGAAGTTGGGGAGCTGTTTTTT.

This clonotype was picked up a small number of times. CDR3 sequence reads: CASSSGLARDEQYF. The CDR3 DNA follows: TGTGCCAGCAGCTCCGGACTAGCGAGGGACGAGCAGTACTTC. The V gene is TRBV11-2, the J gene TRBJ2-7, with 9 bases that match TRBD2. The V segment lost 4 bases and the J segment 5 bases; nucleotides outside the gene matches: 6. Germline V gene data show CDR1 as SGHAT and CDR2 as FQNNGV. The CDR3 totals 14 residues.

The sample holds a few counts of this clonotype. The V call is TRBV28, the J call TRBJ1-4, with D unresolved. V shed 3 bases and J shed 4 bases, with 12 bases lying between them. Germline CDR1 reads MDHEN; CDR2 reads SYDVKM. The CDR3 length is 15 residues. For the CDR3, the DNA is TGTGCCAGCAGTTTGGTCACGGGGTATAATGAAAAACTGTTTTTT. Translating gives CASSLVTGYNEKLFF. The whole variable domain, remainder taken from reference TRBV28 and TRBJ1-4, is DVKVTQSSRYLVKRTGEKVFLECVQDMDHENMFWYRQDPGLGLRLIYFSYDVKMKEKGDIPEGYSVSREKKERFSLILESASTNQTSMYLCASSLVTGYNEKLFFGSGTQLSVL.

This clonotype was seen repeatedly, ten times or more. In DNA form, the CDR3 reads TGTGCCAGCGATAGAGGGTTCGGGGAGCTGTTTTTT. It encodes CASDRGFGELFF. The chain recombines TRBV2 with TRBJ2-2, with D perhaps matching TRBD2 (5 bases). The V gene lost 8 bases and the J gene lost 7 bases, with 11 bases spanning the gap. Per germline, CDR1 SNHLY and CDR2 FYNNEI. This CDR3 is 12 amino acids long.

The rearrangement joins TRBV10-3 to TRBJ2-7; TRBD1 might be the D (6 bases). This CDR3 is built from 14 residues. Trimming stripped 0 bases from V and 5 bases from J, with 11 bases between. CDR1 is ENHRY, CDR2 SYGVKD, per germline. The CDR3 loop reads CAISESPRGDEQYF. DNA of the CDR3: TGTGCCATCAGTGAGTCGCCCAGGGGAGACGAGCAGTACTTC.

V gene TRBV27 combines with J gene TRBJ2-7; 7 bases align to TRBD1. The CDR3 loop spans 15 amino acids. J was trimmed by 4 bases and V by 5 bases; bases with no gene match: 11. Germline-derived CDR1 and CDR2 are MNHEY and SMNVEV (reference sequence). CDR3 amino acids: CASSINRGSMYEQYF. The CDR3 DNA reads TGTGCCAGCAGTATCAACAGGGGCTCCATGTACGAGCAGTACTTC.

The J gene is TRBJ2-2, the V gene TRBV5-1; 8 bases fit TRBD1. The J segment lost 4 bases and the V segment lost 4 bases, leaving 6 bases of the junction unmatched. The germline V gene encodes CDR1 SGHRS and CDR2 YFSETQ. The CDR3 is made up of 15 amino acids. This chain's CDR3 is CASSPDRAVTGELFF. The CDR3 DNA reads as TGCGCCAGCAGCCCGGACAGGGCCGTCACCGGGGAGCTGTTTTTT.

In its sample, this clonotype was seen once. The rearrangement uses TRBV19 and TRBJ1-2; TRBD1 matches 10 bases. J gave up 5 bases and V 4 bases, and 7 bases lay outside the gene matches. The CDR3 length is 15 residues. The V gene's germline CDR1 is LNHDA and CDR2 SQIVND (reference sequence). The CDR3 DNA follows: TGTGCCAGTAGTAAGACAGGGGGCGCATATTATGGCTACACCTTC. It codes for CASSKTGGAYYGYTF.

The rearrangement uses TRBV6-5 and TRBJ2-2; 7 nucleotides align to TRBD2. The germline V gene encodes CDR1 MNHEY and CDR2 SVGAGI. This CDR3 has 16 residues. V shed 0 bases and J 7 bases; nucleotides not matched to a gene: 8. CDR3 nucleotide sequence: TGTGCCAGCAGTTACTCGAAGGGAGGGCCTATCGGGGAGCTGTTTTTT. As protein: CASSYSKGGPIGELFF.

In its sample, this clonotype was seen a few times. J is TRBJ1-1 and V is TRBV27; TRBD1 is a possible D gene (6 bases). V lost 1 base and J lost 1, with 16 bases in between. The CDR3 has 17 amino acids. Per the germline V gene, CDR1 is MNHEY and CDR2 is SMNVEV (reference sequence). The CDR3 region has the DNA TGTGCCAGCAGTTTATATCTGATACCGGGACAGAACACTGAAGCTTTCTTT. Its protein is CASSLYLIPGQNTEAFF.

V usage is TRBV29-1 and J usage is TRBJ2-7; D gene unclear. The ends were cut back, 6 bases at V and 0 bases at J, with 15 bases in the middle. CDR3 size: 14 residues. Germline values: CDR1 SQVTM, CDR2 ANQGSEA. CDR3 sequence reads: CSVGIWVRSYEQYF. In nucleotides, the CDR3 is TGCAGCGTGGGGATTTGGGTCCGCTCCTACGAGCAGTACTTC.

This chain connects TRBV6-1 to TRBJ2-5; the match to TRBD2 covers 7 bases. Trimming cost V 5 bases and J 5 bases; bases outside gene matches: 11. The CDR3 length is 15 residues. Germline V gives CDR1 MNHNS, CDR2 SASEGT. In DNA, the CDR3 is TGTGCCAGCAGTCCGACTAGCCTGGGAGGGGAGACCCAGTACTTC. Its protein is CASSPTSLGGETQYF.

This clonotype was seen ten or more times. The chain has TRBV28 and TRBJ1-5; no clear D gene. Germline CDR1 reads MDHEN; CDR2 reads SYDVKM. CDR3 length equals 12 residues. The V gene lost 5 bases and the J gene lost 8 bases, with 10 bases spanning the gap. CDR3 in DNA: TGTGCCAGCAGTCCTCAGCTGGAGCCCCAGCATTTT. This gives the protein CASSPQLEPQHF.

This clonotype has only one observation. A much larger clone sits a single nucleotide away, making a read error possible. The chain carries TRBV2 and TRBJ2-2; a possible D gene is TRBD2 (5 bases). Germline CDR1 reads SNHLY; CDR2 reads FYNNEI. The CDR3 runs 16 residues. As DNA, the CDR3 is TGTGCCAGCAGTGAAGCCCGGACGGCTTACACCGGGGAGCCGTTTTTT. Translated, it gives CASSEARTAYTGEPFF.

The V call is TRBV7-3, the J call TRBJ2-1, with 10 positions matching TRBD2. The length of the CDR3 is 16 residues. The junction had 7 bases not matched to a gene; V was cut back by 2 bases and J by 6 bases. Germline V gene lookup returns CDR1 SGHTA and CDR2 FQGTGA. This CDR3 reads CASSLASGRAVNEQFF. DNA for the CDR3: TGTGCCAGCAGCTTAGCCAGCGGGAGGGCCGTCAATGAGCAGTTCTTC.

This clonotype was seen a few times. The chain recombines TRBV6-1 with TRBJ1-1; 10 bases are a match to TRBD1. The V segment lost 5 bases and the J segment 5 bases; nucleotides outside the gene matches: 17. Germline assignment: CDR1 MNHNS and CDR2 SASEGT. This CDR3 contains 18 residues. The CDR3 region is CASSQTPGTGASGTEAFF. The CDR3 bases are TGTGCCAGCAGTCAAACCCCCGGGACAGGGGCAAGCGGGACTGAAGCTTTCTTT.

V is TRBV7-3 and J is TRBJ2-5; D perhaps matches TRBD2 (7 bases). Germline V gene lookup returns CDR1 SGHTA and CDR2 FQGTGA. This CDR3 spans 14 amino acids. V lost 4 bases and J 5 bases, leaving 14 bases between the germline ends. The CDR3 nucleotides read TGTGCCAGCAGCTCTCGGGGGGCCCAGGAGACCCAGTACTTC. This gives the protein CASSSRGAQETQYF.

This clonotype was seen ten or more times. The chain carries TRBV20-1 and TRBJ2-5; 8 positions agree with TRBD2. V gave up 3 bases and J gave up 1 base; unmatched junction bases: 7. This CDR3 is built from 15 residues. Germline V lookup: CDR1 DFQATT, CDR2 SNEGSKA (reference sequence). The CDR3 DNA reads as TGCAGTGCTAGTTTCGATAGCGGGACCCAAGAGACCCAGTACTTC. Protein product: CSASFDSGTQETQYF.

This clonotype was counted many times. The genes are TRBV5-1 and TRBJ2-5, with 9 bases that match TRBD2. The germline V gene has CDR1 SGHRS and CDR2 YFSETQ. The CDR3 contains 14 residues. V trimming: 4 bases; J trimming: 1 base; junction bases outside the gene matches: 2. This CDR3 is CASSKGLAQETQYF. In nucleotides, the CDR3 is TGCGCCAGCAGCAAGGGACTAGCCCAAGAGACCCAGTACTTC.

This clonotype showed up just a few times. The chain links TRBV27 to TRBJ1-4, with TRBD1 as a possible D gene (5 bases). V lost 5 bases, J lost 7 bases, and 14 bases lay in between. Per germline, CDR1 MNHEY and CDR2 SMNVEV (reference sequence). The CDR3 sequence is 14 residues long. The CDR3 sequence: CASSPRIRGEKLFF. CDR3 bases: TGTGCCAGCAGTCCGCGAATAAGGGGTGAAAAACTGTTTTTT.